The following is a TCR beta chain sequence with its context. The record originates from a study of blood T cell repertoires in COVID-19. For the study at large: There were acute and convalescent COVID-19 samples, and they came from the United States, Italy and Spain. The analysed material was cDNA or gDNA that came from T cells, B-cell-depleted T cells, or PBMCs.

Authors' data handling: Estimation of nucleated cell counts relied on the amplification of reference gene primers. This table comes from immunoSEQ multiplex PCR, and its TCRdb copy is limited to in-frame clones, with some not included. V and J calls and clone size come straight from that table; D and trimming were deduced from the DNA. The sample holds a few hundred thousand clones; 89% are singletons and the top ten take 1.2%. The sequence was collected from a middle-aged man with acute or convalescent COVID-19. The sample consisted of peripheral blood.

CDR3 sequence reads: CASSQEGTRGEAFF. The CDR3 DNA reads TGTGCCAGCAGCCAAGAGGGGACGCGGGGTGAAGCTTTCTTT. The rearrangement uses TRBV3-1 (or the pseudogene TRBV3-2) and TRBJ1-1, with TRBD1 as a possible D gene (5 bases). Deletions cut 0 bases from V and 7 bases from J, with 12 bases between. The CDR3 sequence is 14 residues long. From germline, CDR1 is LGHDT and CDR2 YNNKEL (reference sequence).